This TCR beta chain was identified during a study of blood T cell repertoires in COVID-19 (dated by TCRdb to the early 2020s). With respect to the entire study: Collaborator samples came from the United States, Italy and Spain and covered acute and convalescent phases of COVID-19. The material from the prospective study consisted of cDNA or gDNA derived from T cells, B-cell-depleted T cells, or PBMCs. The sample metadata nearly always contained a de-identified subject ID, COVID-19 status, age in years and sex. The dataset comprised deeply sampled blood TCRbeta repertoires from subjects exposed to, actively infected with, or recovered from COVID-19. Where HLA class I and class II types were available, the types were taken from metadata supplied by the sample provider, not from assay-based typing. Samples came from the ongoing ImmuneRACE study (first 160 participants) plus 1,254 subjects from 6 global collaborators. The repertoires were released in a freely available public database intended as a resource for research on the immune response to SARS-CoV-2.

The immunoSEQ Assay, a bias-controlled multiplex PCR, was used to amplify TCRbeta CDR3 regions from genomic DNA. The original methods were these. Within the assay, amplification of reference gene primers was used to estimate how many nucleated cells each sample contained. To quantify the absolute abundance of each unique TCRbeta CDR3 rearrangement, sequence reads were collapsed and filtered. For each sample, productive Simpson clonality was calculated by taking the square root of Simpson's diversity index across productive rearrangements. TCRdb limited this immuneACCESS table to in-frame rearrangements with V and J called. A share of clones is missing; checked studies link under half to unresolved V genes, and the rest is unexplained. D and trimming were read from the DNA, whereas the V and J calls and clone size are those reported in that table. The sample table holds around 29,000 clones, of which 85% to 90% were seen once. The ten largest account for around 17% of the sample.

Each collaborating institution followed its own protocols to collect whole blood in K2EDTA tubes. Collaborator samples were shipped for TCRbeta analysis as frozen whole blood, isolated PBMCs, or DNA extracted from either sample type. Comment on this clone: Its antigen specificity is not known. No clone much larger than this one lies a single base away; base qualities are absent.

Paper-wide results and their limitations: How much clinical and demographic metadata was included differed by source and by participant, and the metadata was provided uncurated.

Sequencing used peripheral blood. This TCR was sampled from an older woman with active COVID-19.

The nucleotide sequence reads TGTGCCAGCAGCTTAGGGGCAGGGGGCAGAAACACCATATATTTT. It is translated as CASSLGAGGRNTIYF. The chain is assembled from TRBV11-2 and TRBJ1-3; 8 nucleotides in the junction match TRBD1. The germline V gene encodes CDR1 SGHAT and CDR2 FQNNGV. Spanning cysteine to phenylalanine, the CDR3 consists of 15 amino acids. The sequence is cut down to CDR3 DNA, 45 bases in frame from base 1. Ends trimmed: V by 1 base, J by 5 bases; bases unmatched to a gene: 4.